This T cell receptor (beta chain) was recovered during a study of control samples from healthy donors and cancer patients. CDR1 and CDR2 from the germline V gene are KGHSH and LQKENI. Trimming removed 4 bases at V and 2 bases at J, with 12 bases between. CDR3 length: 14 amino acids. TCRdb's table, derived via immunoSEQ multiplex PCR, lists solely in-frame clones and lacks some. Of under 150,000 clones in the sample, roughly 91% were seen once. Material: blood. The gene calls are TRBV18 and TRBJ2-7; possibly TRBD1 for D (5 bases). This clonotype was sampled from a man in his forties in good health. CDR3 region: CASSRAGQTYEQYF. CDR3 DNA: TGTGCCAGCTCACGCGCAGGACAAACCTACGAGCAGTACTTC.